This T cell receptor beta chain was sequenced for a study of shared clonotypes between healthy human individuals. Turning to the study itself: CD8 memory received one plate per donor, CD8 naive two, CD4 memory three and CD4 naive three.

TCRdb's copy holds only in-frame clones and misses some; the assay was immunoSEQ multiplex PCR. The table shows 2,500,000 or so clones, with roughly 93% occurring only once. Regarding the study as a whole: Sharing across four donors was highest in naive CD4 (roughly 5%) and lowest in memory CD8 (approximately 0.4%). In general, naive subsets displayed greater estimated richness than memory subsets did.

For this clone: Its target is not known. Other DNA sequences within the sample encode an identical CDR3.

J was trimmed by 1 base and V by 5 bases; bases with no gene match: 5. Germline-derived CDR1 and CDR2 are SGHTA and FQGNSA. The length of the CDR3 is 15 residues. Only Caucasian adults living in Nashville, Tennessee served as donors. The origin of this receptor is a man aged 18 to 30 in good health. Some clones in this sample may be carry-over from other donors' samples. The material sequenced was naive CD4+ T cells from PBMCs. This sample's subset: CD45RA+ positively selected. The chain has TRBV7-2 and TRBJ2-7, with 10 bases aligning to TRBD1. The CDR3 nucleotides read TGTGCCAGCAGCCCGAGGACAGGGGGGTCCTACGAGCAGTACTTC. Translation gives CASSPRTGGSYEQYF.